This is a list of T cell receptor beta chains from one sample in a study of beta chain features in type 1 diabetes. Clones were sequenced by immunoSEQ multiplex PCR, and TCRdb holds only the in-frame ones, with some missing. The repertoire includes around 9,600 clones, around 82% of them detected once, and approximately 1.4% sits in the top ten. Sample: Tregs from blood. The origin of the receptors is a woman between 18 and 29 years old in good health. The CDR3 runs from the conserved cysteine through the conserved F or W. D genes are given only for firm matches. Size is stated for part of the rows, as once, few or many counts, or as a class when the clone is expanded.

abundance	v_gene	d_gene	j_gene	CDR3aa	CDR3nt
-	TRBV9	-	TRBJ1-2	CASSRGGEGNYGYTF	TGTGCCAGCAGCCGGGGAGGGGAAGGTAACTATGGCTACACCTTC
-	TRBV5-1	-	TRBJ1-2	CASSPDGNYGYTF	TGCGCCAGCAGCCCCGACGGGAACTATGGCTACACCTTC
-	TRBV14	-	TRBJ1-1	CASSQERAGTEAFF	TGTGCCAGCAGCCAAGAAAGGGCAGGGACTGAAGCTTTCTTT
-	TRBV5-6	-	TRBJ1-1	CASSLLYNEAFF	TGTGCCAGCAGCCTCCTTTACAATGAAGCTTTCTTT
-	TRBV28	-	TRBJ2-5	CASSSGSETQYF	TGTGCCAGCAGTTCCGGGAGCGAGACCCAGTACTTC
once	TRBV9	-	TRBJ1-1	CASSVMSSLNTEAFF	TGTGCCAGCAGCGTAATGTCCTCCTTGAACACTGAAGCTTTCTTT
-	TRBV7-9	-	TRBJ1-2	CASSLDSSNYGYTF	TGTGCCAGCAGCTTAGACAGCTCTAACTATGGCTACACCTTC
-	TRBV6-1	-	TRBJ2-5	CASSGLPGRETQYF	TGTGCCAGCAGTGGTCTCCCAGGTCGAGAGACCCAGTACTTC
few	TRBV5-1	TRBD1	TRBJ1-2	CASSLRDRTGRIGYTF	TGCGCCAGCAGCTTACGGGACAGGACAGGGAGAATTGGCTACACCTTC
few	TRBV19	TRBD1	TRBJ1-2	CASSRTGQIVSGYTF	TGTGCCAGTAGTAGGACAGGACAGATTGTGAGTGGCTACACCTTC
-	TRBV2	TRBD1	TRBJ1-2	CASRAGGYGYTF	TGTGCCAGCAGGGCAGGGGGCTATGGCTACACCTTC
-	TRBV6-1	-	TRBJ1-1	CASRGFGNTEAFF	TGTGCCAGCAGGGGCTTTGGGAACACTGAAGCTTTCTTT
-	TRBV19	TRBD2	TRBJ2-3	CASSRLAGTTDTQYF	TGTGCCAGTAGTAGGCTAGCGGGGACCACAGATACGCAGTATTTT
-	TRBV30	-	TRBJ1-1	CALMTEAGTEAFF	TGTGCCTTGATGACAGAAGCTGGGACTGAAGCTTTCTTT
once	TRBV5-5	-	TRBJ2-3	CASRLRGADTQYF	TGTGCCAGCAGGTTGAGGGGCGCAGATACGCAGTATTTT
-	TRBV5-5	TRBD1	TRBJ2-6	CASRAPGQGFSGANVLTF	TGTGCCAGCAGAGCACCGGGACAGGGGTTCTCTGGGGCCAACGTCCTGACTTTC
-	TRBV5-4	TRBD2	TRBJ2-5	CASSLEREVQYF	TGTGCCAGCAGCTTGGAGCGGGAGGTCCAGTACTTC
-	TRBV10-3	TRBD2	TRBJ2-3	CAIMRGAGGPDTQYF	TGTGCCATCATGAGGGGAGCGGGAGGCCCAGATACGCAGTATTTT
few	TRBV5-1	TRBD1	TRBJ2-3	CASSPLARGTGITDTQYF	TGCGCCAGCAGCCCCCTGGCAAGAGGGACAGGGATCACAGATACGCAGTATTTT
-	TRBV6-5	-	TRBJ2-2	CASSYSTQGGELFF	TGTGCCAGCAGTTACTCGACGCAGGGAGGGGAGCTGTTTTTT
-	TRBV10-3	-	TRBJ1-1	CAISESRATEAFF	TGTGCCATCAGTGAGAGCAGGGCCACTGAAGCTTTCTTT